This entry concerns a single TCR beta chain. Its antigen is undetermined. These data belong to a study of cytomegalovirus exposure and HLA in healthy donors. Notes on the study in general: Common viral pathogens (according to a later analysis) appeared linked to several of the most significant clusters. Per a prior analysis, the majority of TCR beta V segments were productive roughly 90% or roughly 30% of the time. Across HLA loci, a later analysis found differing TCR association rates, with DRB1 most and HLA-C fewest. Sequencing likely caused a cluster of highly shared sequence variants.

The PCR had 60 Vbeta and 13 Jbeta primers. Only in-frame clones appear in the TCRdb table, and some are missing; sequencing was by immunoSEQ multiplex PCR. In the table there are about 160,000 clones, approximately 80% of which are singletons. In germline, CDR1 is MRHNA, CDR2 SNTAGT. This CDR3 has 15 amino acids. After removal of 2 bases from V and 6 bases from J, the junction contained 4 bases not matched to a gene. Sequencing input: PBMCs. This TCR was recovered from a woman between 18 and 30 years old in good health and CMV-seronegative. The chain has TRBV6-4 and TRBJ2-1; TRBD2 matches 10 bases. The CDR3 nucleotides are TGTGCCAGCAGTGACGGGACTAGCGAGACCAATGAGCAGTTCTTC. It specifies CASSDGTSETNEQFF.